What follows is one TCR beta chain and its context. The antigen is not known. Repertoires were generated with immunoSEQ multiplex PCR, while TCRdb's copy carries only in-frame clones and drops some. The sample lists approximately 130,000 clones; over 85% were seen once. The data derive from a study of T cell responses to AZD1222 COVID-19 vaccine. Study conclusions and caveats: White British people made up most donors, females outnumbered males, and clonal diversity was possibly underestimated. Baseline serology detected seropositivity in only a handful of AZD1222 recipients.

Specimen: peripheral blood, collected on day 0 of AZD1222 vaccination. The clonotype originates from an adult in good health.

Written as DNA, the CDR3 is TGTGCCAGCAGTGAATTACGTTCTGGGGCCAACGTCCTGACTTTC. It encodes CASSELRSGANVLTF. This chain connects TRBV2 to TRBJ2-6, with D hard to call. V gave up 2 bases and J gave up 1 base, with 6 bases separating them. Germline CDR1 SNHLY, CDR2 FYNNEI. This CDR3 is built from 15 residues. Using reference TRBV2 and TRBJ2-6 for the parts outside the CDR3, the full variable domain is EPEVTQTPSHQVTQMGQEVILRCVPISNHLYFYWYRQILGQKVEFLVSFYNNEISEKSEIFDDQFSVERPDGSNFTLKIRSTKLEDSAMYFCASSELRSGANVLTFGAGSRLTVL.